The rows below give T cell receptor beta chains drawn from one sample of a study of blood T cells in healthy people across ages. TCRdb re-called the 5' RACE reads with MiXCR, one entry per CDR3 protein. Of fewer than 1,200,000 distinct CDR3 sequences detected, approximately 25% appear once; the ten largest clones hold around 0.75%. The data also belong to a second study, concerning T cells of mothers and their children.

The specimen was blood. These TCRs come from a girl between 2 and 10 years old in good health. Each CDR3 is given with its conserved first and last residue. Each record gives: CDR3 length, J gene, clone size, V gene, D gene, CDR3 protein, CDR3 DNA. A D gene is named only where the DNA matches it firmly. The size entry is marked missing in some rows and otherwise reads once, few, many or a size class.

15 | TRBJ1-5 | - | TRBV9 | - | CASSSTGSSNQPQHF | TGTGCCAGCAGCTCCACGGGGTCTAGCAATCAGCCCCAGCATTTT
15 | TRBJ2-5 | few | TRBV10-3 | TRBD2 | CAIRIAGGDQETQYF | TGTGCCATCAGAATAGCGGGGGGCGACCAAGAGACCCAGTACTTC
14 | TRBJ2-5 | - | TRBV5-1 | TRBD2 | CASSLAGEAGTQYF | TGCGCCAGCAGCCTAGCGGGCGAGGCGGGGACCCAGTACTTC
12 | TRBJ2-7 | few | TRBV6-5 | - | CASSPFGGEQYF | TGTGCCAGCAGTCCCTTTGGAGGCGAGCAGTACTTC
14 | TRBJ2-7 | - | TRBV7-3 | - | CASSTLGGGAEQYF | TGTGCCAGCAGCACCTTAGGGGGAGGCGCCGAGCAGTACTTC
16 | TRBJ2-5 | few | TRBV24-1 | TRBD2 | CATSDGTSGIQETQYF | TGTGCCACCAGTGATGGGACTAGCGGGATACAAGAGACCCAGTACTTC
14 | TRBJ1-6 | - | TRBV2 | - | CASVLGDYNSPLHF | TGTGCCAGCGTCCTCGGGGACTATAATTCACCCCTCCACTTT
13 | TRBJ2-3 | few | TRBV20-1 | - | CSARAEITDTQYF | TGCAGTGCTAGAGCGGAAATCACAGATACGCAGTATTTT
16 | TRBJ2-3 | few | TRBV6-2/TRBV6-3 | TRBD2 | CASSYGTAGGPDTQYF | TGTGCCAGCAGTTACGGTACAGCGGGGGGCCCAGATACGCAGTATTTT
13 | TRBJ2-7 | - | TRBV3-1 | TRBD1 | CASSLMTGGEQYF | TGTGCCAGCAGCCTTATGACAGGGGGCGAGCAGTACTTC
17 | TRBJ2-1 | - | TRBV7-3 | TRBD2 | CASSPSPASGRANEQFF | TGTGCCAGCAGCCCTAGCCCGGCTAGCGGGAGGGCCAATGAGCAGTTCTTC
24 | TRBJ2-1 | few | TRBV12-5 | - | CASGLVLLRLAGKLGPSSYNEQFF | TGTGCTAGTGGTTTGGTACTGCTTCGGCTAGCTGGGAAGCTAGGGCCTTCCTCCTACAATGAGCAGTTCTTC
14 | TRBJ2-3 | few | TRBV20-1 | - | CSAPPGHRPDTQYF | TGCAGTGCTCCACCGGGACACCGGCCAGATACGCAGTATTTT
18 | TRBJ2-4 | few | TRBV12-5 | - | CASGLGGEDALAKNIQYF | TGTGCTAGTGGTTTAGGCGGGGAAGACGCCCTAGCCAAAAACATTCAGTACTTC
13 | TRBJ2-7 | many | TRBV2 | - | CASSEGINDEQYF | TGTGCCAGCTCCGAAGGCATCAACGACGAGCAGTACTTC
14 | TRBJ2-1 | - | TRBV11-2 | TRBD2 | CASHGTSVYNEQFF | TGTGCCAGCCACGGGACTAGCGTCTACAATGAGCAGTTCTTC